This paragraph reports one T cell receptor beta chain. The antigen it binds to is not known. Base qualities are not recorded, but no much larger clone differs from it by a single base. The time point label for this specimen denotes: week 23, last vaccination. A 20-mer mutant IDH1 peptide at 300 micrograms in Montanide made up each vaccine dose, which was injected subcutaneously together with topical imiquimod. Donors had newly diagnosed WHO grade 3 or 4 IDH1-mutant astrocytomas with loss of nuclear ATRX. The samples were drawn from NOA16, a multicentre, single-arm, open-label phase I trial in Germany that tested a mutant IDH1 peptide vaccine in humans for the first time. Genomic DNA for TCRB sequencing was isolated from EDTA blood with the DNeasy Blood and Tissue Kit. The sample is drawn from a study of a mutant IDH1 vaccine in newly diagnosed glioma (dated by TCRdb to the early 2020s). About the study as a whole: Patients received eight vaccinations in weeks 1, 3, 5, 7, 11, 15, 19 and 23, corresponding to visits V03 through V10. Vaccination began 4-6 weeks after radiotherapy alone, or alongside temozolomide cycles in the chemotherapy-containing groups. Longitudinal TCRB deep sequencing was done for fewer than 30 treated patients, wherever samples were available for exploratory analyses. Prior to enrollment, patients had been given standard therapy consisting of radiotherapy alone, temozolomide alone, or radiochemotherapy with temozolomide, with the combination given to most patients. The roughly 33 treated patients were approximately 62% male and around 40% female, with a mean age of roughly 42 years. Peripheral blood was drawn at six visits: V03 (baseline), V05, V07, V10, V12 and V13.

Paper-wide results and their limitations: Pseudoprogression seemed to be unrelated to changes in the top peripheral T cell clonotypes found by TCRB sequencing. The authors noted that analyses of patient blood samples could not be reproduced because of sample limitations. PBMC samples for TCRB deep sequencing were selected based on availability. Immune responses induced by the vaccine were seen in roughly 92% of patients across multiple MHC alleles.

CDR1 is given as SGHRS and CDR2 as YFSETQ, both from the germline V gene. The CDR3 spans 14 residues, from the cysteine through the phenylalanine. Only the CDR3 DNA stays, 42 bases, in frame from base 1. V and J are trimmed by 4 bases and 13 bases, and the gene matches miss 9 bases of the junction. The library relied on the immunoSEQ multiplex PCR assay. Rearranged TCR beta chain sequences were amplified using the hsTCRB Kit according to the manufacturer's protocol. Sequencing of TCRB libraries was carried out on an Illumina MiSeq. On the authors' methods: Demultiplexing, trimming and gene mapping were performed with the kit vendor's proprietary platform. TCRdb holds this immuneACCESS table with in-frame rearrangements only. Some clones are missing; in checked studies, unresolved V genes explain under half, and the rest has no known cause. V and J calls and clone size follow that table, whereas D and trimming were derived from the DNA. For this sample the table gives approximately 37,000 clones, of which about 75% were detected only once. The top ten clonotypes cover 4% to 6.5% of the sample.

The TCR sequence derives from a man aged 50-59 years with glioma. The sample here was PBMCs, taken from a glioma patient whose treatment included an IDH1 peptide vaccine. The chain links TRBV5-1 with TRBJ1-6; 9 central nucleotides agree with TRBD1. The base sequence is TGCGCCAGCAGCGCGGACAGGGGAGGTGCGCCCCTCCACTTT. This is translated as CASSADRGGAPLHF.